This TCR beta chain was found in a study of T cell responses to AZD1222 COVID-19 vaccine. TCRdb's copy holds only in-frame clones and misses some; the assay was immunoSEQ multiplex PCR. The sample records more than 250,000 clones, more than 85% being singletons. In germline, CDR1 is SGHDT, CDR2 YYEEEE. This CDR3 is 14 amino acids long. Trimming cost V 5 bases and J 10 bases; bases outside gene matches: 8. With regard to this clone: Its antigen is not known.

General study findings and limits: Rises in breadth and depth of Spike-specific TCRs came after two AZD1222 doses. Only a handful of AZD1222 recipients, roughly six in all, had baseline seropositivity.

The sequence came from an adult in good health. The chain is built from TRBV5-6 and TRBJ1-6; 8 nucleotides agree with TRBD1. The sample was peripheral blood, taken on day 0 of AZD1222 vaccination. CDR3 sequence: CASSPGTGRSPLHF. CDR3 nucleotide sequence: TGTGCCAGCAGTCCCGGGACAGGCCGATCACCCCTCCACTTT.